This record concerns one T cell receptor beta chain sequence. The source of the sample is a study of T cell repertoires in cytomegalovirus infection. The CDR3 covers 15 residues. Germline assignment: CDR1 SQVTM and CDR2 ANQGSEA. V shed 3 bases, J shed 2 bases, and the junction held 9 bases outside the gene matches. One entry per CDR3 protein results from TCRdb running MiXCR on the reads. The table has 290,000 or so distinct CDR3 sequences, approximately 8.9% seen once; the top ten hold around 2.4%. Sequenced sample: PBMCs. The J gene is TRBJ2-5, the V gene TRBV29-1, with TRBD2 matching over 7 bases. The origin of this receptor is a human donor in good health (CMV status not recorded). Some clones in this sample may be carry-over from other donors' samples. The CDR3 coding sequence is TGCAGCGTTGATAGATGGGGGGGTCGACAAGAGACCCAGTACTTC. Amino acid sequence: CSVDRWGGRQETQYF.